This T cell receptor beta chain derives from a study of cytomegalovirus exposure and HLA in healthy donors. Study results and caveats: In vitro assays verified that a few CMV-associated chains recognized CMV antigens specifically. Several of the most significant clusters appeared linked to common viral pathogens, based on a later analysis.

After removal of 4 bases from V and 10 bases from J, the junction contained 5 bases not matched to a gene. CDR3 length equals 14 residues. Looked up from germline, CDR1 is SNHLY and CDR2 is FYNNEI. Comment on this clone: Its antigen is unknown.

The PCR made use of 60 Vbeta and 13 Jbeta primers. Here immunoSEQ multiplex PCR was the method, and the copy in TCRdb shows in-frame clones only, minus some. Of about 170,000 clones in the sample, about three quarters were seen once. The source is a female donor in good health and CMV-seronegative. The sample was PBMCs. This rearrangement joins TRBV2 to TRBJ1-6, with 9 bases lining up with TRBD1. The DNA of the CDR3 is TGTGCCAGCAGTGGGGGGGGACAGGGCTCACCCCTCCACTTT. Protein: CASSGGGQGSPLHF.